A single sample is the source of the 6 T cell receptor beta chains below, sequenced in a study of regulatory T cells in long-lasting Graves disease. The time point here: newly diagnosed GD, antithyroid drugs for less than 3 months. PBMC-derived RNA was used for the TCR library. The TCR beta library used iRepertoire HTBI primers with Arm-PCR amplification of CDR3. Via MiXCR, TCRdb re-called the multiplex PCR reads, giving one row per CDR3 protein. The sample has 550,000 to 700,000 distinct CDR3 sequences, approximately 16% seen once; the top ten hold about 11%. These sequences were also reported in another study, on T cells in Graves' hyperthyroidism and ophthalmopathy.

The sequences come from peripheral blood mononuclear cells (PBMCs), collected at new diagnosis, from a patient treated with antithyroid drugs. The receptor source for this set is a man between 18 and 29 years old with Graves disease.

This clonotype was recorded at least ten times. Written as DNA, the CDR3 is TGTGCCAGCAGTGAAAGACTAGACACTGAAGCTTTCTTT. Its protein is CASSERLDTEAFF. The gene calls are TRBV6-4 and TRBJ1-1; D ambiguous. The V end lost 3 bases, the J end lost 3 bases, and 8 bases lay between the germline ends. Germline CDR1 MRHNA, CDR2 SNTAGT. CDR3 length equals 13 residues.

The chain recombines TRBV9 with TRBJ2-1; 7 bases are a match to TRBD2. The CDR3 is made up of 16 amino acids. Germline V lookup: CDR1 SGDLS, CDR2 YYNGEE. Trimming took 4 bases from V and 7 from J; bases not matched to a gene: 14. CDR3 bases: TGTGCCAGCAGCCCCCTATGGGAGCTAGCGGAGAATGAGCAGTTCTTC. This sequence encodes CASSPLWELAENEQFF.

This clonotype was seen at least ten times. V gene TRBV12-5 combines with J gene TRBJ1-1, with D hard to call. In germline, CDR1 is LGHNT, CDR2 FRNRAP. The CDR3 runs 13 residues. The ends were cut back, 1 base at V and 1 base at J, with 4 bases in the middle. CDR3 nucleotide sequence: TGTGCTAGTGGTTTGGGAGGGAACACTGAAGCTTTCTTT. Translated, it gives CASGLGGNTEAFF.

The table lists this clonotype with a few counts. The rearrangement links TRBV20-1 to TRBJ2-3; D uncertain. CDR1 is DFQATT and CDR2 is SNEGSKA in the germline V gene (reference sequence). This CDR3 region has 12 residues. V shed 3 bases and J shed 4 bases, with 8 bases lying between them. CDR3 region: CSASLWADTQYF. Here the CDR3 DNA reads TGCAGTGCTAGTCTATGGGCAGATACGCAGTATTTT.

This clonotype was found many times. The chain has TRBV10-3 and TRBJ2-5, with D maybe TRBD2 (6 bases). Germline V CDR1 and CDR2: ENHRY, SYGVKD. The CDR3 contains 13 residues. Trimming left V 6 bases short and J 2 bases short, with 10 bases between. CDR3 in DNA: TGTGCCATCAGCCCGGGGGAACAAGAGACCCAGTACTTC. Translating gives CAISPGEQETQYF.

There are many counts of this clonotype. The chain employs TRBV7-3 and TRBJ2-1; TRBD1 aligns across 7 bases. This CDR3 spans 14 amino acids. Germline V gene sequence: CDR1 SGHTA, CDR2 FQGTGA. V shed 5 bases, J shed 4 bases, and the junction held 5 bases outside the gene matches. CDR3: CASSRPGQYNEQFF. The CDR3 DNA is TGTGCCAGCAGCCGCCCGGGACAGTACAATGAGCAGTTCTTC.